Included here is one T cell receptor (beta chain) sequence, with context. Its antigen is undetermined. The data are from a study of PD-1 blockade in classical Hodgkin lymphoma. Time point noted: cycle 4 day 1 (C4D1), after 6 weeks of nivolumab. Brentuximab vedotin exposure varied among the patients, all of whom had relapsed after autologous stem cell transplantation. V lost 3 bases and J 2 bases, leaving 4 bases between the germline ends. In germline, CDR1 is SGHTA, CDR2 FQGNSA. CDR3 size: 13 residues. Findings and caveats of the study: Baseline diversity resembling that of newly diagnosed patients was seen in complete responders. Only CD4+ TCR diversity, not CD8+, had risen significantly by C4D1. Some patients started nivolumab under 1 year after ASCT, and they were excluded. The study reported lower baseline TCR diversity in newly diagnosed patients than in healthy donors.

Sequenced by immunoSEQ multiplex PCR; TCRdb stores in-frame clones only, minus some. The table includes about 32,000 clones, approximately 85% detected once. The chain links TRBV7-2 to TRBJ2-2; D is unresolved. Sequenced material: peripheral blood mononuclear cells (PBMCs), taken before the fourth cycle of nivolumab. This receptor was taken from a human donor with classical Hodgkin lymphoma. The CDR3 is CASSLGNTGELFF. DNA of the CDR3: TGTGCCAGCAGCTTGGGAAACACCGGGGAGCTGTTTTTT.